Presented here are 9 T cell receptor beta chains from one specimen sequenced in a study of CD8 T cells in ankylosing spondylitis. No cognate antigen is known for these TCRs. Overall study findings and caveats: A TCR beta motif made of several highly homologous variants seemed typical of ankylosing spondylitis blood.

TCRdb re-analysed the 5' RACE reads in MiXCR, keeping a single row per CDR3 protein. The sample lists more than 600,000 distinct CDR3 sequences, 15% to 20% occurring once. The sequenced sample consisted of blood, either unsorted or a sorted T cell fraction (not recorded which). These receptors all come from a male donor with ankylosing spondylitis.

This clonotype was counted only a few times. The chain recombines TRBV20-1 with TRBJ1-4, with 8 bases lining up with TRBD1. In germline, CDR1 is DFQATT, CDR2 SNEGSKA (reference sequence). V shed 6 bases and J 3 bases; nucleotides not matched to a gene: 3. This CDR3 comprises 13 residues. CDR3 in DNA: TGCAGTGCAGACAGGGGCCCTAATGAAAAACTGTTTTTT. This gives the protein CSADRGPNEKLFF.

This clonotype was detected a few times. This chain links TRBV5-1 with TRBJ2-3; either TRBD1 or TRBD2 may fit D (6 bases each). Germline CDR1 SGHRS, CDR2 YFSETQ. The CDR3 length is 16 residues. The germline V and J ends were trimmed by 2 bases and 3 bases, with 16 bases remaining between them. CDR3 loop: CASSLIPGAVTDTQYF. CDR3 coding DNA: TGCGCCAGCAGCTTAATCCCGGGGGCCGTAACAGATACGCAGTATTTT.

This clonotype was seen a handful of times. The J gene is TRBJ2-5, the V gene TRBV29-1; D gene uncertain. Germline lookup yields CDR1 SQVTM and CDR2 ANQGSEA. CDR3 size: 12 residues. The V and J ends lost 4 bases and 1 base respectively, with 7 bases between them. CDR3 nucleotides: TGCAGCGTTGCCCAGAGCCAAGAGACCCAGTACTTC. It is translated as CSVAQSQETQYF.

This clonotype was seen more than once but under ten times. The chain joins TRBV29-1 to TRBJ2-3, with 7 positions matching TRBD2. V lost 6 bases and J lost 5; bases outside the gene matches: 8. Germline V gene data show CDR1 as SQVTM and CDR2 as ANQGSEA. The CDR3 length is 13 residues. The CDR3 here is CSVGGLDGDTQYF. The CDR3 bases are TGCAGCGTCGGGGGGTTGGATGGAGATACGCAGTATTTT.

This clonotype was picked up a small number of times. CDR3 in DNA: TGTGCCAGCGGGGGTAGCGGGGGGAAGGAGACCCAGTACTTC. It translates to CASGGSGGKETQYF. The V and J genes are TRBV6-1 and TRBJ2-5; 10 bases fit TRBD2. This CDR3 is built from 14 residues. Trimming took 8 bases from V and 5 from J; bases not matched to a gene: 8. Germline CDR1 and CDR2: MNHNS and SASEGT.

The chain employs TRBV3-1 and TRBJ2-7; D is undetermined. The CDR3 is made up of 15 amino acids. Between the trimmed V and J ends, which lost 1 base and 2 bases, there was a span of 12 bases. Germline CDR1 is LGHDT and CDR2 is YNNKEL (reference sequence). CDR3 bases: TGTGCCAGCAGCCAAGGGGCGACCCCGGCCTACGAGCAGTACTTC. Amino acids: CASSQGATPAYEQYF.

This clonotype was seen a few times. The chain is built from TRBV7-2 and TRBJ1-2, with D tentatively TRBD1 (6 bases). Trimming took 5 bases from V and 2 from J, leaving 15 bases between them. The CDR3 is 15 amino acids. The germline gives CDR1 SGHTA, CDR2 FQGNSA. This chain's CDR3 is CASSPWTALNYGYTF. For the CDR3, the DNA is TGTGCCAGCAGCCCCTGGACAGCCCTCAACTATGGCTACACCTTC. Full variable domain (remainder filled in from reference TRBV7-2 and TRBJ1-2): GAGVSQSPSNKVTEKGKDVELRCDPISGHTALYWYRQSLGQGLEFLIYFQGNSAPDKSGLPSDRFSAERTGGSVSTLTIQRTQQEDSAVYLCASSPWTALNYGYTFGSGTRLTVV.

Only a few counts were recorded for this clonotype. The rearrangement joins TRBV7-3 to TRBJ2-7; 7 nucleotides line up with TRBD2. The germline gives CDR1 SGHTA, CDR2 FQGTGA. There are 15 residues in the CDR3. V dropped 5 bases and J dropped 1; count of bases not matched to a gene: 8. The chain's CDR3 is CASSQSGEGSYEQYF. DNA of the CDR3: TGTGCCAGCAGCCAGAGCGGGGAGGGATCCTACGAGCAGTACTTC.

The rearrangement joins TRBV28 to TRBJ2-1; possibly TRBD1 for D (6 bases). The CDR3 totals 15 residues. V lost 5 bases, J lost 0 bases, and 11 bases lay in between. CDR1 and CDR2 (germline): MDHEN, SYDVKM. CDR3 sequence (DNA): TGTGCCAGCAGTCTCAGGGGAGCCTCCTACAATGAGCAGTTCTTC. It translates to CASSLRGASYNEQFF.